The 13 T cell receptor beta chains listed next were all sequenced from one sample in a study of cytomegalovirus exposure and HLA in healthy donors (dated by TCRdb to 2015 to 2018). Library prep was done by the immunoSEQ multiplex PCR assay. For the multiplex PCR, a mixture combining 60 forward primers for TCR Vbeta segments and 13 reverse primers for TCR Jbeta segments was used. The table was pulled from immuneACCESS by TCRdb, which kept in-frame rearrangements only. Such tables lose some clones; where checked, under half of the loss comes from unresolved V genes, and the rest has no known cause. The sample contains about 160,000 clones, about 80% of them found a single time. The top ten constitute around 2% of the sample. Source material: PBMCs. These receptors came from a female donor in good health and CMV-seronegative.

The chain recombines TRBV10-3 with TRBJ2-5; no clear D gene. Trimming took off 2 bases at V and 0 bases at J, with 7 bases between the two ends. The CDR3 extends over 14 amino acids. Germline lookup yields CDR1 ENHRY and CDR2 SYGVKD. DNA for the CDR3: TGTGCCATCAGTGAGAGTGGCAACCAAGAGACCCAGTACTTC. Protein product: CAISESGNQETQYF.

This clone was seen more than once but under ten times. The chain joins TRBV28 to TRBJ1-2, with D maybe TRBD1 (6 bases). The V gene's germline CDR1 is MDHEN and CDR2 SYDVKM. The CDR3 has 14 residues. Trimming left V 7 bases short and J 8 bases short, with 20 bases between. CDR3 sequence reads: CASIQGNREGGYTF. Written as DNA, the CDR3 is TGTGCCAGCATCCAGGGGAACAGGGAGGGGGGCTACACCTTC.

V usage is TRBV2 and J usage is TRBJ1-4; D not certain. This CDR3 comprises 12 residues. Trimming pared 4 bases from V and 16 bases from J, leaving 16 bases between. CDR1 and CDR2 from the germline V gene are SNHLY and FYNNEI. The CDR3 DNA is TGTGCCAGCAGTGCATTACCGGGAACAGAGTTTTTT. Translated, it gives CASSALPGTEFF.

This chain uses TRBV30 with TRBJ2-7, with 9 bases lining up with TRBD1. CDR3 length: 15 amino acids. Looked up from germline, CDR1 is GTSNPN and CDR2 is SVGIG (reference sequence). J lost 4 bases, V lost 3 bases, and 10 bases had no gene match. CDR3: CAWSTSGTGLYEQYF. The CDR3 region has the DNA TGTGCCTGGAGCACCTCCGGGACAGGGTTATACGAGCAGTACTTC.

A remark on this clone: This sample includes further DNA sequences coding for the same CDR3. The rearrangement uses TRBV19 and TRBJ2-7; D possibly corresponds to TRBD1 (6 bases). CDR1 is LNHDA, CDR2 SQIVND, per germline (reference sequence). V was trimmed by 3 bases and J by 1 base, leaving 7 bases between them. This CDR3 is 13 amino acids long. CDR3 coding DNA: TGTGCCAGTAGTATCGGACAGTCCTACGAGCAGTACTTC. Protein sequence: CASSIGQSYEQYF.

In this sample, this clone turned up a few times. The chain couples TRBV9 to TRBJ1-2; tentatively, D is TRBD1 (5 bases). The CDR3 contains 14 residues. Deletions cut 4 bases from V and 5 bases from J, with 15 bases between. CDR1 and CDR2 (germline): SGDLS, YYNGEE. CDR3 sequence (DNA): TGTGCCAGCAGCCCTCGCGGGGCACCATATGGCTACACCTTC. Translating gives CASSPRGAPYGYTF.

Worth noting for this clone: Since the CDR3 does not end with the conserved phenylalanine or tryptophan, this likely comes from a read error. J is TRBJ1-2 and V is TRBV19; no firm D call. Looked up from germline, CDR1 is LNHDA and CDR2 is SQIVND (reference sequence). This CDR3 comprises 12 residues. V gave up 11 bases and J gave up 6 bases, with 16 bases separating them. CDR3 nucleotides: TGTGCCCCTCCCTTCGTGGAGGATGGCTACACCCTC. Encoded protein: CAPPFVEDGYTL.

The chain employs TRBV2 and TRBJ2-5; D may be TRBD1 (6 bases). The CDR3 extends over 15 amino acids. Germline lookup yields CDR1 SNHLY and CDR2 FYNNEI. Trimming left V 2 bases short and J 4 bases short, with 14 bases between. The CDR3 region is CASSELGWGRETQYF. Here the CDR3 DNA reads TGTGCCAGCAGTGAATTGGGGTGGGGGCGAGAGACCCAGTACTTC.

This chain links TRBV5-1 with TRBJ2-7, with 9 nucleotides matching TRBD1. Unmatched junction bases numbered 11, after V lost 4 bases and J lost 6 bases. This CDR3 comprises 15 residues. The germline V gene has CDR1 SGHRS and CDR2 YFSETQ. CDR3 amino acids: CASSKGQGGGPEQYF. The DNA of the CDR3 is TGCGCCAGCAGCAAGGGACAGGGAGGGGGTCCCGAGCAGTACTTC.

J is TRBJ1-6 and V is TRBV11-1; TRBD1 matches at 8 bases. Germline CDR1 and CDR2: SGHAT and FQDESV (reference sequence). The V and J ends lost 5 bases and 4 bases, in that order; junction bases with no gene match: 4. The CDR3 totals 15 residues. CDR3 coding DNA: TGTGCCAGCAGCCCCGACAGGGGTTATAATTCACCCCTCCACTTT. It is translated as CASSPDRGYNSPLHF.

This clone was seen only a few times. As DNA, the CDR3 is TGCGCCAGCAGCGAACAGGGGGCTGGAAACACCATATATTTT. Protein: CASSEQGAGNTIYF. The chain uses TRBV5-1 and TRBJ1-3, with 8 bases identical to TRBD1. Trimming at V came to 4 bases and at J to 2 bases, leaving 2 bases not matched to a gene. CDR1 is SGHRS, CDR2 YFSETQ, per germline. The CDR3 loop spans 14 amino acids.

The V gene is TRBV5-1, the J gene TRBJ1-5; 7 bases line up with TRBD1. The germline CDR1 and CDR2 sequences are SGHRS and YFSETQ. V was clipped by 4 bases and J by 2 bases; unmatched bases: 6. This CDR3 is 15 amino acids long. The CDR3 reads CASSPSTGGNQPQHF. CDR3 DNA sequence: TGCGCCAGCAGCCCCTCTACAGGGGGCAATCAGCCCCAGCATTTT.

The J gene is TRBJ1-1, the V gene TRBV6-6; TRBD1 is a possible D gene (6 bases). The germline V and J ends were trimmed by 2 bases and 1 base, with 8 bases remaining between them. CDR3 size: 14 residues. Germline V gives CDR1 MNHNY, CDR2 SVGAGI (reference sequence). CDR3 DNA sequence: TGTGCCAGCAGTTACGGGGGCCCGAACACTGAAGCTTTCTTT. Its protein is CASSYGGPNTEAFF.